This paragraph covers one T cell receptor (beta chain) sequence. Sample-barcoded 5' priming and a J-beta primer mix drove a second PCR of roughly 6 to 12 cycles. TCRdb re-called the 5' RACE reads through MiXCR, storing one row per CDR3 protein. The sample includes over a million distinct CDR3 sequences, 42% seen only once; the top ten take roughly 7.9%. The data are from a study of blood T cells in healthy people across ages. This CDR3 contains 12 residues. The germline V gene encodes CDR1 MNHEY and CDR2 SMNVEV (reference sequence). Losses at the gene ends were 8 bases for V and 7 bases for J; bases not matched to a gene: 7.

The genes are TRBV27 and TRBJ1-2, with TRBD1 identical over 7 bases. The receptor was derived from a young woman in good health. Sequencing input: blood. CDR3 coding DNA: TGTGCCAGCGGGCACCCAGGGGGTGGCTACACCTTC. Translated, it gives CASGHPGGGYTF.